A selection of T cell receptor delta chains follows, all from one sample in a study of gamma delta lymphoproliferative disorders and STAT genes. TCRdb ran CATT on the multiplex PCR reads. The repertoire includes roughly 1,400 delta-chain clones, roughly 2.9% of them detected once, and over 12% sits in the top ten. Material for sequencing was blood. The receptor set was obtained from a human donor in good health. Both conserved end residues are part of each CDR3. The order of the fields is CDR3 DNA, CDR3 protein, D gene, clone size, CDR3 length, J gene, V gene. D genes are given only for firm matches. Some rows have no size entry. The others give once, few or many, or a class for an expanded clone.

cdr3_nt: TGTGCCTGTGACTCCGTCGGGGGAGCATCGTACACCGATAAACTCATCTTT; cdr3_aa: CACDSVGGASYTDKLIF; d_call: NA; clone_size: large; cdr3_length: 17; j_call: TRDJ1; v_call: TRDV2
cdr3_nt: NA; cdr3_aa: CSVLLCSKRAGNTPLIF; d_call: NA; clone_size: NA; cdr3_length: 17; j_call: TRDJ2; v_call: TRAV29/DV5
cdr3_nt: TGTGCTCTTGGGGAACTTCACTACTGGGGGATAAGTAACAAACTCATCTTT; cdr3_aa: CALGELHYWGISNKLIF; d_call: TRDD3; clone_size: large; cdr3_length: 17; j_call: TRDJ1; v_call: TRDV1
cdr3_nt: TGTGCTCCTGGGGAGCAGGATTCACATGTAGGTATGTGGCATGATAAACTCATCTTT; cdr3_aa: CAPGEQDSHVGMWHDKLIF; d_call: NA; clone_size: few; cdr3_length: 19; j_call: TRDJ1; v_call: TRDV1
cdr3_nt: TGTGCCTGTGACACGGCTGGGGGATATTCCTGGGACACCCGACAGATGTTTTTC; cdr3_aa: CACDTAGGYSWDTRQMFF; d_call: TRDD3; clone_size: large; cdr3_length: 18; j_call: TRDJ3; v_call: TRDV2
cdr3_nt: TGTGCCTGTGACACCGTAGGGTCACTGGGGGATACGACGAGGGAGGAACTCATCTTT; cdr3_aa: CACDTVGSLGDTTREELIF; d_call: TRDD3; clone_size: large; cdr3_length: 19; j_call: TRDJ1; v_call: TRDV2
cdr3_nt: TGTGCCTGTGACACCTTATCTATGGGGGGATACGGTGAAGGAAATACCGATAAACTCATCTTT; cdr3_aa: CACDTLSMGGYGEGNTDKLIF; d_call: TRDD3; clone_size: large; cdr3_length: 21; j_call: TRDJ1; v_call: TRDV2
cdr3_nt: TGTGCCTGTGACCCCCTGGGGGATTTGTCGACCGATAAACTCATCTTT; cdr3_aa: CACDPLGDLSTDKLIF; d_call: TRDD3; clone_size: NA; cdr3_length: 16; j_call: TRDJ1; v_call: TRDV2
cdr3_nt: TGTGCTCTTGGGTCCCCGGCTCTTCCCCCTTTAGTTGGACTGGGGGATACCGATAAACTCATCTTT; cdr3_aa: CALGSPALPPLVGLGDTDKLIF; d_call: TRDD3; clone_size: large; cdr3_length: 22; j_call: TRDJ1; v_call: TRDV1
cdr3_nt: TGTGCTCTTGGGGAACTCTCTGGGTACTGGGGGCCAGACACCGATAAACTCATCTTT; cdr3_aa: CALGELSGYWGPDTDKLIF; d_call: TRDD3; clone_size: large; cdr3_length: 19; j_call: TRDJ1; v_call: TRDV1
cdr3_nt: TGTGCTCTTGGGTCCTTCTACTGGGGGATGTATACCGATAAACTCATTTTT; cdr3_aa: CALGSFYWGMYTDKLIF; d_call: TRDD3; clone_size: few; cdr3_length: 17; j_call: TRDJ1; v_call: TRDV1
cdr3_nt: TGTGCTCTTGGGTCCTTCTACTGGGGGATGTACACCGATAAACTCATCTTT; cdr3_aa: CALGSFYWGMYTDKLIF; d_call: TRDD3; clone_size: large; cdr3_length: 17; j_call: TRDJ1; v_call: TRDV1
cdr3_nt: TGTGCTCTTGGGGTCTACTGCCCCCCTCCTTCCATTGATGAATACACCGATAAACTCATCTTT; cdr3_aa: CALGVYCPPPSIDEYTDKLIF; d_call: NA; clone_size: large; cdr3_length: 21; j_call: TRDJ1; v_call: TRDV1
cdr3_nt: TGTGCAGCAAGCGCCCTACGATGGGGGAAACTATACACCGATAAACTCATCTTT; cdr3_aa: CAASALRWGKLYTDKLIF; d_call: TRDD3; clone_size: large; cdr3_length: 18; j_call: TRDJ1; v_call: TRAV29/DV5
cdr3_nt: TGTGCTCTTGGGGTCGAACCCCAGTACTGGGGGATTGGGGGGTACACCGATAAACTCATCTTT; cdr3_aa: CALGVEPQYWGIGGYTDKLIF; d_call: TRDD3; clone_size: large; cdr3_length: 21; j_call: TRDJ1; v_call: TRDV1